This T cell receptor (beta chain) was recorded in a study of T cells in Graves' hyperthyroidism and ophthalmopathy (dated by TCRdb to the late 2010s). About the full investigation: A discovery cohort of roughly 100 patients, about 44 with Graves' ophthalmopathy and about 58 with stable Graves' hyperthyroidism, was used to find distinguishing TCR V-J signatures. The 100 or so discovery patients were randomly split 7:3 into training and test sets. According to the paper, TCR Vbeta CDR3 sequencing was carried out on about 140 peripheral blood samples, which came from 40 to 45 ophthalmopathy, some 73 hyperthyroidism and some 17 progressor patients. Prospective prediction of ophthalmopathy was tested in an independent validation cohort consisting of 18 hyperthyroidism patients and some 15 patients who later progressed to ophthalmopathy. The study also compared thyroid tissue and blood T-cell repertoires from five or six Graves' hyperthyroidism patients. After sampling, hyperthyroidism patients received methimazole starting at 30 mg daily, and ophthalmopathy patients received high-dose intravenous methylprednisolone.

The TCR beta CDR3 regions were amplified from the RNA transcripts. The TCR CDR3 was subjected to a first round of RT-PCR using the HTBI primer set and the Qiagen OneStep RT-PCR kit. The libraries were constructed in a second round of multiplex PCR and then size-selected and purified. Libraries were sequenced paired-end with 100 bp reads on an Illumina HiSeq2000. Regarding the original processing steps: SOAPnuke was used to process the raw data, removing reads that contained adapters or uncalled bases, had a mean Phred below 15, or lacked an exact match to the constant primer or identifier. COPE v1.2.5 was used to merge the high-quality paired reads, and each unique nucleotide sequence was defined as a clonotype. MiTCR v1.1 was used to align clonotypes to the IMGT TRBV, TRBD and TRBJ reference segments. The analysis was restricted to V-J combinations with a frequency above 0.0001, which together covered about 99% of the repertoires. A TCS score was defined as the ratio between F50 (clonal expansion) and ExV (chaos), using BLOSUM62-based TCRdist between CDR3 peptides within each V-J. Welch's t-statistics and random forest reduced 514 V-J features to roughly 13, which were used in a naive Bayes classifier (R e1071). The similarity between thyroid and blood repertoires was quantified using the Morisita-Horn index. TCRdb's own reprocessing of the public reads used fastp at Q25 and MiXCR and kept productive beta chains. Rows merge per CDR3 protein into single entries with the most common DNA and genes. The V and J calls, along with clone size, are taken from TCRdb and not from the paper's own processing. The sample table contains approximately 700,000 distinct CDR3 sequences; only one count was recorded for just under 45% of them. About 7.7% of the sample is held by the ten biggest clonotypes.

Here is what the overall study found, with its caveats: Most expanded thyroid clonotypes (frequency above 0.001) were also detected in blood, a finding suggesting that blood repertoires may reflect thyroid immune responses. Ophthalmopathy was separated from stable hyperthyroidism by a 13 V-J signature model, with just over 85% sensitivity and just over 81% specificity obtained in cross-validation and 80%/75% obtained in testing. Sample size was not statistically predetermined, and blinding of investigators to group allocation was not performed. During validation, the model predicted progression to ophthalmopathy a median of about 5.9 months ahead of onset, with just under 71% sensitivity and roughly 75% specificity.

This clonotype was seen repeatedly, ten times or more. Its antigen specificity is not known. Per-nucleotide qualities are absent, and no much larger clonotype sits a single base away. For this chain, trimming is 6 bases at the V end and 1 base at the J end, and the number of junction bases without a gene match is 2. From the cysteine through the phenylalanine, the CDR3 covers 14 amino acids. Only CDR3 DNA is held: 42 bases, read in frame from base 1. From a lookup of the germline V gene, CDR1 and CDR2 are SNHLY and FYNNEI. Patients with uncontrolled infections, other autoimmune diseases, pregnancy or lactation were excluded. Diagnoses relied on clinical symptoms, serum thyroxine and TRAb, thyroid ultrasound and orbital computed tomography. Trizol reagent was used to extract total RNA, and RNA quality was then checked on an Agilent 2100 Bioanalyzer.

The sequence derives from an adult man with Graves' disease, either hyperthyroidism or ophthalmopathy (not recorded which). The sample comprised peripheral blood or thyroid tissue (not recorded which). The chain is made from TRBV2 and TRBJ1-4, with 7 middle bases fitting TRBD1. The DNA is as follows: TGTGCCAGCAGCCAGGGGGTAACTAATGAAAAACTGTTTTTT. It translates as CASSQGVTNEKLFF. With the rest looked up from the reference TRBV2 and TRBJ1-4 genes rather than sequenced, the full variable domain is EPEVTQTPSHQVTQMGQEVILRCVPISNHLYFYWYRQILGQKVEFLVSFYNNEISEKSEIFDDQFSVERPDGSNFTLKIRSTKLEDSAMYFCASSQGVTNEKLFFGSGTQLSVL.